This entry concerns a single T cell receptor (beta chain). Its antigen is not identified. This specimen comes from a study of monozygotic twins with inflammatory bowel disease. Study-wide points: A reduction in TCRbeta diversity (inverse Simpson) was seen in IBD patients relative to healthy co-twins. IBD patients shared fewer clonotypes with others than healthy twins, especially with disease activity. Repertoire likeness was no different across concordant and discordant twins, perhaps owing to restricted power.

TCRdb re-called the 5' RACE reads and catalogs CDR3 proteins one per entry, DNA excluded. The sample table sets out approximately 400,000 distinct CDR3 sequences. Donors gave about 2.5 ml of blood apiece. CDR3 length: 16 residues. Germline V gives CDR1 SGHRS, CDR2 YFSETQ. The source of this sequence is a human donor with ulcerative colitis or Crohn's disease, or a healthy co-twin of an affected twin (not recorded which). Sequences were obtained from blood. V and J are TRBV5-1 and TRBJ1-6; TCRdb calls TRBD1, which cannot be checked without DNA. The CDR3 here is CASSFGGNREGSPLHF.